This TCR beta chain came from a study of blood T cell repertoires in COVID-19. Germline V gene data show CDR1 as KGHDR and CDR2 as SFDVKD. Trimming removed 5 bases from V and 7 bases from J; junction bases left unmatched: 9. The CDR3 is 15 amino acids. Sequenced by immunoSEQ multiplex PCR; TCRdb stores in-frame clones only, minus some. The data show 75,000 to 80,000 clones, roughly 90% seen once. The chain links TRBV24-1 to TRBJ2-1; TRBD2 aligns across 8 bases. This clonotype was obtained from a human donor in a cohort sampled during active COVID-19. The source material was peripheral blood. Written as DNA, the CDR3 is TGTGCCACCAGTGTACGTAGCGGGGATCATAATGAGCAGTTCTTC. Residues: CATSVRSGDHNEQFF.